A selection of T cell receptor beta chains follows, all from one sample in a study of blood T cell repertoires in COVID-19. Here immunoSEQ multiplex PCR was the method, and the copy in TCRdb shows in-frame clones only, minus some. The sample shows about 89,000 clones, approximately 80% of them seen only once. Specimen: peripheral blood. Source of these receptors: a human donor in a cohort sampled during active COVID-19. Both conserved end residues are part of each CDR3. Fields, in order: V gene, J gene, D gene, clone size, CDR3 DNA, CDR3 protein. D genes are given only for firm matches. Part of the rows lack a size; the others show once, few, many or a class for expanded clones.

TRBV28	TRBJ1-3	-	-	TGTGCCAGCAGGCGGCCGGGGGGGAGAAACACCATATATTTT	CASRRPGGRNTIYF
TRBV6-5	TRBJ2-1	TRBD2	-	TGTGCCAGCAACCGACTAGCGGGGACGGCTAATGAGCAGTTCTTC	CASNRLAGTANEQFF
TRBV13	TRBJ1-1	-	-	TGTGCCAGCAGCCGTCCCGGGTTGAGTGAAGCTTTCTTT	CASSRPGLSEAFF
TRBV7-8	TRBJ1-1	-	-	TGTGCCAGCACCCGTGGGGCCTTTAGCACTGAAGCTTTCTTT	CASTRGAFSTEAFF
TRBV6-2/TRBV6-3	TRBJ1-5	-	-	TGTGCCAGCAGTTACCCCAACGCTCGGGTTCAGCCCCAGCATTTT	CASSYPNARVQPQHF
TRBV10-3	TRBJ2-1	-	-	TGTGCCATCAGTGAGTCGATAGGGGACAATGAGCAGTTCTTC	CAISESIGDNEQFF
TRBV9	TRBJ1-5	-	-	TGTGCCAGCAGCATAGGTACAGGGCTCGAGCCCCAGCATTTT	CASSIGTGLEPQHF
TRBV7-9	TRBJ1-1	TRBD1	few	TGTGCCAGCAGCTTTACAGGGGGGACTGAAGCTTTCTTT	CASSFTGGTEAFF
TRBV7-3	TRBJ1-1	TRBD1	-	TGTGCCAGCAGGTTGACAGGGGCCGGCGACACTGAAGCTTTCTTT	CASRLTGAGDTEAFF
TRBV5-4	TRBJ2-5	-	-	TGTGCCAGCAGCTTGGCCTTGGAGAGGGCCCAGTACTTC	CASSLALERAQYF
TRBV6-2/TRBV6-3	TRBJ2-3	TRBD2	-	TGTGCCAGCAGTTACTACTCGCGGGGGGCAGATACGCAGTATTTT	CASSYYSRGADTQYF
TRBV27	TRBJ2-7	TRBD1	-	TGTGCCAGCAGACTGACAGGGTCCTACGAGCAGTACTTC	CASRLTGSYEQYF
TRBV6-2/TRBV6-3	TRBJ2-5	TRBD2	-	TGTGCCAGCAGTGGCCCGGGACTAGCGGGAGGGCTTAATTGGGAGACCCAGTACTTC	CASSGPGLAGGLNWETQYF
TRBV14	TRBJ1-3	-	few	TGTGCCAGCAGCCAAGATTCTTACCGTGCGACAGTTCTATATTTT	CASSQDSYRATVLYF
TRBV7-9	TRBJ2-5	TRBD1	-	TGTGCCAGCAGCAAACCGGGACAGGGGAAAGAGACCCAGTACTTC	CASSKPGQGKETQYF
TRBV19	TRBJ2-2	TRBD1	few	TGTGCCAGTAGAAAAGCTCCGGGACAGGGGGCGTTCGGGGAGCTGTTTTTT	CASRKAPGQGAFGELFF
TRBV15	TRBJ2-5	-	-	TGTGCCACCCGAGGAATAGAGACCCAGTACTTC	CATRGIETQYF
TRBV28	TRBJ1-4	-	-	TGTGCCAGCAGTACACCCCCAGTTAATGAAAAACTGTTTTTT	CASSTPPVNEKLFF
TRBV6-1	TRBJ2-1	-	-	TGTGCCAGCAGTCCCTCCGTCCTAGCCGGTGAGCAGTTCTTC	CASSPSVLAGEQFF
TRBV7-9	TRBJ2-1	TRBD2	-	TGTGCCAGCAGCCAGATAGCGGGATTGGAGTTCTTC	CASSQIAGLEFF
TRBV11-3	TRBJ2-3	TRBD1	-	TGTGCCAGCAGCGGACAGGGATCCCGCACAGATACGCAGTATTTT	CASSGQGSRTDTQYF
TRBV2	TRBJ2-7	-	-	TGTGCCAGCAGTCCAGGGGGGTCCTACGAGCAGTACTTC	CASSPGGSYEQYF
TRBV3-1/TRBV3-2	TRBJ2-2	-	-	TGTGCCAGCAGCCCTTTCGGGTTGGCCGGGGAGCTGTTTTTT	CASSPFGLAGELFF
TRBV6-2/TRBV6-3	TRBJ2-7	TRBD2	-	TGTGCCAGCAGTTACCCTGGCGGGAGGTTCTACGAGCAGTACTTC	CASSYPGGRFYEQYF
TRBV5-1	TRBJ2-5	-	-	TGCGCCAGCAGCTTGGTCCTTGAGCCCCAAGAGACCCAGTACTTC	CASSLVLEPQETQYF
TRBV9	TRBJ2-7	-	-	TGTGCCAGCAGCCCTGGGCCCTACGAGCAGTACTTC	CASSPGPYEQYF
TRBV5-1	TRBJ1-4	-	-	TGCGCCAGCAGCGCCACAGGTGCAACTAATGAAAAACTGTTTTTT	CASSATGATNEKLFF
TRBV15	TRBJ2-1	-	-	TGTGCCACCAGCGTCGGGACACTCAATGAGCAGTTCTTC	CATSVGTLNEQFF
TRBV12-3/TRBV12-4	TRBJ2-3	-	-	TGTGCCAGCTGTGCGGGAATGACAGATACGCAGTATTTT	CASCAGMTDTQYF
TRBV6-5	TRBJ2-1	-	-	TGTGCCAGCAGTTACTCGTTCGTCGCGGAGCAGTTCTTC	CASSYSFVAEQFF
TRBV6-2/TRBV6-3	TRBJ2-3	-	-	TGTGCCAGCAGTTACGGCCGGGCGAGGGGGGGAGATACGCAGTATTTT	CASSYGRARGGDTQYF
TRBV7-9	TRBJ1-1	-	once	TGTGCCAGCAGCTTAGCACCCCTAGGAGCTTTCTTT	CASSLAPLGAFF
TRBV7-6	TRBJ2-1	TRBD2	-	TGTGCCAGCAGCCCTCGGACTAGCGGAAGGTACAATGAGCAGTTCTTC	CASSPRTSGRYNEQFF
TRBV7-2	TRBJ2-1	-	few	TGTGCCAGCAGCCCGCAGCGGCAGGTGAGGAATGAGCAGTTCTTC	CASSPQRQVRNEQFF
TRBV2	TRBJ1-1	-	-	TGTGCCAGCAGTGATACCCAGATGAACACTGAAGCTTTCTTT	CASSDTQMNTEAFF
TRBV19	TRBJ1-2	TRBD1	-	TGTGCCAGTAGTATAGATATCACAGGGGACTACACCTTC	CASSIDITGDYTF
TRBV19	TRBJ2-5	TRBD1	-	TGTGCCAGTAGTATAGAAGGGGGCCTGGAGACCCAGTACTTC	CASSIEGGLETQYF
TRBV11-3	TRBJ2-3	TRBD2	-	TGTGCCAGCAGCTCGGGACTAGTCTCGTCTACGCAGTATTTT	CASSSGLVSSTQYF
TRBV6-4	TRBJ2-1	-	-	TGTGCGACGGGGAATTGGAATGAGCAGTTCTTC	CATGNWNEQFF
TRBV12-1	TRBJ2-1	-	-	TGTGCCAGCAGCTTTTACCGGGACAGGGAATACAATGAGCAGTTCTTC	CASSFYRDREYNEQFF
TRBV9	TRBJ1-2	TRBD1	-	TGTGCCAGCGGAAGACAGGGGGGCTATGGCTACACCTTC	CASGRQGGYGYTF
TRBV21-1	TRBJ1-6	-	-	TGTGCCAGCAGCGCTTACAGGGAAACCGATTCACCCCTCCACTTT	CASSAYRETDSPLHF
TRBV15	TRBJ2-7	TRBD2	-	TGTGCCACCAGCAGAGGTTATAGCGGGAGGGAACTCGAGCAGTACTTC	CATSRGYSGRELEQYF
TRBV19	TRBJ1-1	-	-	TGTGCCAGTATTCGGACATACAACACTGAAGCTTTCTTT	CASIRTYNTEAFF
TRBV19	TRBJ2-2	TRBD2	few	TGTGCCAGTAAAGTAGCGGGAGACGCTGGGGAGCTGTTTTTT	CASKVAGDAGELFF
TRBV6-5	TRBJ2-5	TRBD1	-	TGTGCCAGCAGTTACTCCGGGACAGGGGGAGAGACCCAGTACTTC	CASSYSGTGGETQYF
TRBV2	TRBJ2-3	-	-	TGTGCCAGCGGGACATTTGCCACAGATACGCAGTATTTT	CASGTFATDTQYF
TRBV5-8	TRBJ2-1	-	few	TGTGCCAGCAGCTTGGCCTTCGCAGGATCCTACAATGAGCAGTTCTTC	CASSLAFAGSYNEQFF
TRBV27	TRBJ1-5	-	-	TGTGCCAGCAGTTTAAGTTTTTCGGGACTGTACAATCAGCCCCAGCATTTT	CASSLSFSGLYNQPQHF
TRBV29-1	TRBJ2-1	TRBD2	few	TGCAGCGTTGAAGGAACTAGCGGGAGGAACAATGAGCAGTTCTTC	CSVEGTSGRNNEQFF
TRBV5-1	TRBJ2-1	-	-	TGCGCCAGCAGCTTGTCCCATGGCGGGAATGAGCAGTTCTTC	CASSLSHGGNEQFF
TRBV6-5	TRBJ2-1	TRBD2	-	TGTGCCAGCAGTTATCTAGCGGGAGCGGGGTACAATGAGCAGTTCTTC	CASSYLAGAGYNEQFF
TRBV21-1	TRBJ2-2	-	-	TGTGCCAGCCGGGGGAGGAGCGGGAGGGCCGGGTCCACCGGGGAGCTGTTTTTT	CASRGRSGRAGSTGELFF
TRBV29-1	TRBJ1-1	-	-	TGCAGCGCCACCCCCCTAGGGAGGAACACTGAAGCTTTCTTT	CSATPLGRNTEAFF
TRBV6-5	TRBJ2-7	-	-	TGTGCCAGCAGTTACTCGAGACAGCCCTCCGAGCAGTACTTC	CASSYSRQPSEQYF